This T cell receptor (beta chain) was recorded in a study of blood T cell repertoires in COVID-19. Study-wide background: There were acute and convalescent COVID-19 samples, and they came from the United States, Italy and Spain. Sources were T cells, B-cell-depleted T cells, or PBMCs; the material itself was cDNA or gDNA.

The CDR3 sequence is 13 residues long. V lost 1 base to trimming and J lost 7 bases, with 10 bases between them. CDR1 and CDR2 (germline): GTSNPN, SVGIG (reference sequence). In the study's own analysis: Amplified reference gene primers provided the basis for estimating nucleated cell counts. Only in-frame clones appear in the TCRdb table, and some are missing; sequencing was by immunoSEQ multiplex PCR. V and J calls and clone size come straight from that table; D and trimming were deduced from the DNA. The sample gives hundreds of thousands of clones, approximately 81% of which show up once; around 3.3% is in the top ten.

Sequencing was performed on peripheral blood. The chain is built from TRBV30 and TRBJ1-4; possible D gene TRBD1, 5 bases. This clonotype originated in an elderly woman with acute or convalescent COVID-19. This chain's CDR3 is CAWSGGGSEKLFF. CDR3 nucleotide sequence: TGTGCCTGGAGTGGGGGGGGGAGTGAAAAACTGTTTTTT.